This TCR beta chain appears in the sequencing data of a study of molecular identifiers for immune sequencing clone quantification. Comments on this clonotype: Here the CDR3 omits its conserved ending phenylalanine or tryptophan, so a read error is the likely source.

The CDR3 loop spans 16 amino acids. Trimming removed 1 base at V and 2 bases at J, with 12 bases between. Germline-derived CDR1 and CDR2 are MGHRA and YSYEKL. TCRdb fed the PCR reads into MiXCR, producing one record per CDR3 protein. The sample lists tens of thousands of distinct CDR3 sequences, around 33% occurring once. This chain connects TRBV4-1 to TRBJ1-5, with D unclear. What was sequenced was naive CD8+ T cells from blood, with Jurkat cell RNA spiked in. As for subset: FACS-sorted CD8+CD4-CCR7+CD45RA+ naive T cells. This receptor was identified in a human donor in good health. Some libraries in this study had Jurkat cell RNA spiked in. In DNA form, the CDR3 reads TGCGCCAGCAGCCAAGTTGCGGGTTGGGGCAATCAGCCCCAGCATATT. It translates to CASSQVAGWGNQPQHI.